The sequence of this TCR beta chain was determined in a study of cytomegalovirus exposure and HLA in healthy donors. Study-level results: The study flagged about 160 TCR beta chains as cytomegalovirus-associated. Sequencing likely produced, as an artifact, a cluster of highly shared sequence variants. Rare sequences made up most TCRs, while some public TCRs were found in many donors.

As for this clone: Antigen specificity is unknown.

The germline V gene has CDR1 ENHRY and CDR2 SYGVKD. The V end lost 11 bases, the J end lost 0 bases, and 14 bases lay between the germline ends. The CDR3 has 15 residues. In the PCR, 60 Vbeta and 13 Jbeta primers were used. Sequenced by immunoSEQ multiplex PCR; TCRdb stores in-frame clones only, minus some. The profile covers around 110,000 clones, with 82% appearing a single time and 1.6% taken by the ten largest. The clonotype was recovered from a man aged 50 to 60 in good health and CMV-seronegative. The chain employs TRBV10-3 and TRBJ2-6, with a tentative D call TRBD2 (5 bases). Material: PBMCs. In DNA form, the CDR3 reads TGTGCCGCGGGTGCCGCAAGCTCTGGGGCCAACGTCCTGACTTTC. This translates into CAAGAASSGANVLTF.